This T cell receptor (beta chain) was identified during a study of vaccination effects on CD4 cells after COVID-19. Notes on this clone: Its antigen remains unknown.

Per germline, CDR1 LGHDT and CDR2 YNNKEL (reference sequence). The CDR3 spans 15 residues. Losses at the gene ends were 3 bases for V and 6 bases for J; bases not matched to a gene: 10. Antigen-specific CD4+ T cells were first expanded with viral peptide pools by the ViraFEST assay and only then sequenced. Isolation of CD4+ T cells took place after about nine days of culture. Either the BNT162b2 or mRNA-1273 vaccine was given to participants in two doses. At days 3 and 7, half of the medium was exchanged for IL-2 medium. Study-wide results and caveats: Healthy vaccinees had only 1 of 255 vaccine-induced clones cross-react with common cold coronaviruses.

TCRdb's table, derived via immunoSEQ multiplex PCR, lists solely in-frame clones and lacks some. The profile shows some 35,000 clones, just under 85% of them singletons. The V call is TRBV3-1 (or the pseudogene TRBV3-2), the J call TRBJ2-5, with 7 bases matching TRBD2. The sequencing used CD4+ T cells from PBMCs cultured with HCoV-NL63 spike peptides, collected after COVID-19 vaccination. This TCR derives from a human donor who received a COVID-19 vaccine. Some clones in this sample may be carry-over from other donors' samples. The CDR3: CASSHLSSGIKTQYF. In DNA, the CDR3 is TGTGCCAGCAGCCATCTTTCGAGCGGGATAAAGACCCAGTACTTC.